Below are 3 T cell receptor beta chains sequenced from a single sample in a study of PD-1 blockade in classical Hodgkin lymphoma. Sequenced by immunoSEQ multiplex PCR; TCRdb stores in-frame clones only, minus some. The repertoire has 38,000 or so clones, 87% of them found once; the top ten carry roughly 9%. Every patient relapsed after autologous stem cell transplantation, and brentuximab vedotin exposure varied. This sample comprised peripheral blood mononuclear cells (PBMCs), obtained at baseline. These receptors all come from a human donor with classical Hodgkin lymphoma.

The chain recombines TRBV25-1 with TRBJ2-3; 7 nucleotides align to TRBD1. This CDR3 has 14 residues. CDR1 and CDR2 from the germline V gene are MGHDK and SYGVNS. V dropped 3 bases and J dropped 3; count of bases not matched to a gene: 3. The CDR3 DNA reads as TGTGCCAGCAGTGAGCCACAGGGGACAGATACGCAGTATTTT. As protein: CASSEPQGTDTQYF.

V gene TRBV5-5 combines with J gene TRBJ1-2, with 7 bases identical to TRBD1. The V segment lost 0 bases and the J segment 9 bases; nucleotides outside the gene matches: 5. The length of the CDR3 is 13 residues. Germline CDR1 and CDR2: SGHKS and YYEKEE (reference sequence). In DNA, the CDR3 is TGTGCCAGCAGCTTGGCGGGACAGAATCGCTACACCTTC. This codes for CASSLAGQNRYTF.

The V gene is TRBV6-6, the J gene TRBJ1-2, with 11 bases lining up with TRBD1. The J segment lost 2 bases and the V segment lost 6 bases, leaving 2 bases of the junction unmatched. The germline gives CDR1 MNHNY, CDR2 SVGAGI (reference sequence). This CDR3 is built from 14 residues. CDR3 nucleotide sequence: TGTGCCAGCAGAAGGGACAGGGGGAACTATGGCTACACCTTC. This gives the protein CASRRDRGNYGYTF.